This TCR beta chain was recovered during a study of vaccination and CD4 T cells after COVID-19. Trimming stripped 5 bases from V and 7 bases from J, with 11 bases between. From germline, CDR1 is MNHEY and CDR2 SVGEGT. The CDR3 contains 12 residues. Remarks on this clonotype: Its antigen is not identified.

As to treatment: 10-day PBMC culture with coronavirus spike peptide pools or control peptides (ViraFEST assay). An Oncomine TCR Beta short-read assay was used to sequence the DNA from cultured CD4+ T cells. TCRdb reanalysed the PCR reads using MiXCR and keeps one entry per CDR3 protein. The repertoire includes about 10,000 distinct CDR3 sequences, roughly 53% of them detected once, and 30% to 35% sits in the top ten. This sequence was found in a human donor who had recovered from COVID-19. The V call is TRBV6-2 or TRBV6-3, the J call TRBJ1-2; D uncertain. The sequenced sample consisted of CD4+ T cells from blood, cultured in vitro. The CDR3 DNA reads TGTGCCAGCAGTACAGCCCTGGGTGGCTACACCTTC. This encodes CASSTALGGYTF.